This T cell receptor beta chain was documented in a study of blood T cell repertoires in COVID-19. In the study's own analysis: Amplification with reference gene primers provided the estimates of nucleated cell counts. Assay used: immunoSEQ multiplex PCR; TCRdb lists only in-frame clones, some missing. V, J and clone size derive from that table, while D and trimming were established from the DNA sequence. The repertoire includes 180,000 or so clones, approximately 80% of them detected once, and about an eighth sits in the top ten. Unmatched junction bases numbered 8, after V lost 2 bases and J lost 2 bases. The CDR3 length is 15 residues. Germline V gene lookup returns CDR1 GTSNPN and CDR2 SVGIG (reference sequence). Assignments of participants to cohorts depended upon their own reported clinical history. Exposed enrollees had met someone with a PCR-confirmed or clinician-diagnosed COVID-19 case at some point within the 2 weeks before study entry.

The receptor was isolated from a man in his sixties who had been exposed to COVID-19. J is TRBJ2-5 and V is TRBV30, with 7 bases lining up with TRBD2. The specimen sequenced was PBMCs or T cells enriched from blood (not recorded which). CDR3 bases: TGTGCCTGGAGTCTACAGCAGCGGGAACAAGAGACCCAGTACTTC. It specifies CAWSLQQREQETQYF.